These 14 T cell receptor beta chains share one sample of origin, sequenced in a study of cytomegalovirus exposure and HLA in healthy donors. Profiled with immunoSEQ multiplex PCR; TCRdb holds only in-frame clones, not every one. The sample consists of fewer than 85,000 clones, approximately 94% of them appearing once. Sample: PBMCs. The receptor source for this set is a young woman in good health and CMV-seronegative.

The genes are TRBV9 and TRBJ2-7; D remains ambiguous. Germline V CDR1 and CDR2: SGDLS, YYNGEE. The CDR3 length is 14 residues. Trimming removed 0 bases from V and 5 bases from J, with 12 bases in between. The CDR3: CASSVANNIHEQYF. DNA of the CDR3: TGTGCCAGCAGCGTAGCCAACAATATCCACGAGCAGTACTTC. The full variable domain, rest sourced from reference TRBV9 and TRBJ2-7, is DSGVTQTPKHLITATGQRVTLRCSPRSGDLSVYWYQQSLDQGLQFLIQYYNGEERAKGNILERFSAQQFPDLHSELNLSSLELGDSALYFCASSVANNIHEQYFGPGTRLTVT.

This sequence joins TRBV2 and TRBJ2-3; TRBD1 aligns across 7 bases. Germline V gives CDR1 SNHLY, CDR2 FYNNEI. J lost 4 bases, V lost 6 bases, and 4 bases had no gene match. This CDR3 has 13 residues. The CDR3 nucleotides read TGTGCCAGCAGCGGGACAGCGGCAGATACGCAGTATTTT. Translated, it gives CASSGTAADTQYF.

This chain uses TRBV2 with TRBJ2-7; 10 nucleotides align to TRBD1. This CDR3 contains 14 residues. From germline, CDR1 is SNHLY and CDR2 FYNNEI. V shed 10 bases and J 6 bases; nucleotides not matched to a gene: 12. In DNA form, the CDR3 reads TGTGCCACCAAGGAGGACAGGGGGAGGGGCGAGCAGTACTTC. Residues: CATKEDRGRGEQYF.

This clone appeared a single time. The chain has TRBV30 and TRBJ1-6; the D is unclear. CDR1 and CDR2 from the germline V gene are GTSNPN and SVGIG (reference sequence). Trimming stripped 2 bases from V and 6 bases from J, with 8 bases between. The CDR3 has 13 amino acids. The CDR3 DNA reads TGTGCCTGGAGTCCCGTATTTAATTCACCCCTCCACTTT. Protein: CAWSPVFNSPLHF.

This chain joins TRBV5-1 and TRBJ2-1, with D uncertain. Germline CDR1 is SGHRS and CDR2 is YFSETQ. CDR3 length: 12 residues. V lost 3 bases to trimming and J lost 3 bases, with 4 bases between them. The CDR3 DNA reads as TGCGCCAGCAGCTCGGTCTACAATGAGCAGTTCTTC. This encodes CASSSVYNEQFF.

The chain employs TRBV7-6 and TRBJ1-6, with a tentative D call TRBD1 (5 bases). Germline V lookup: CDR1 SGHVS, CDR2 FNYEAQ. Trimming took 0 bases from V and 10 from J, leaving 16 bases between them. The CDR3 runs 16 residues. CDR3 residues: CASSLAADPGESPLHF. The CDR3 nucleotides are TGTGCCAGCAGCTTAGCGGCCGACCCGGGGGAATCACCCCTCCACTTT.

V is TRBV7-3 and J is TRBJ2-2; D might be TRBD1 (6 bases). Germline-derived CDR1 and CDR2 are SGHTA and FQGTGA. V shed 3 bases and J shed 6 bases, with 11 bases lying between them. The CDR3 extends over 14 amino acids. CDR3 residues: CASSFLSGAGELFF. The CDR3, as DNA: TGTGCCAGCAGCTTTTTGTCAGGGGCCGGGGAGCTGTTTTTT.

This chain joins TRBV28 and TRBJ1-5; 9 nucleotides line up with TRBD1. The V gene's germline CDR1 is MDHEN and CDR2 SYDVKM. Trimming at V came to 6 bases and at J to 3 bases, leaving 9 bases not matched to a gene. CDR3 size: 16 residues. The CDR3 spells CASRGNRGRVNQPQHF. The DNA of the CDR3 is TGTGCCAGCAGGGGAAACAGGGGGCGCGTCAATCAGCCCCAGCATTTT.

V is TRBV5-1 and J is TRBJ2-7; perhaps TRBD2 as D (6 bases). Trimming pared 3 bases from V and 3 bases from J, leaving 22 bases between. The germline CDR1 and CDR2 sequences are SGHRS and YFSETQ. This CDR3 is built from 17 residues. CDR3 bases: TGCGCCAGCAGCTCGACGGCGGGGCAGGTTCTTAACTACGAGCAGTACTTC. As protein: CASSSTAGQVLNYEQYF.

Here the CDR3 reads CASSASRRGNTEAFF. CDR3 nucleotide sequence: TGTGCCAGCAGCGCCTCCCGTAGGGGGAACACTGAAGCTTTCTTT. The V call is TRBV9, the J call TRBJ1-1, with D possibly being TRBD1 (5 bases). Germline loops: CDR1 SGDLS, CDR2 YYNGEE. The CDR3 runs 15 residues. With 3 bases removed from V and 1 base from J, the gap between germline ends came to 13 bases.

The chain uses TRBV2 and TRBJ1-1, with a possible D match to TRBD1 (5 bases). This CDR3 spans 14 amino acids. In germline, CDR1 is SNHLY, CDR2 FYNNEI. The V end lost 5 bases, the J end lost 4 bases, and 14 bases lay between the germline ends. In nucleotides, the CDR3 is TGTGCCAGCAGTACCCCAGGGTCGGGCACTGAAGCTTTCTTT. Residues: CASSTPGSGTEAFF. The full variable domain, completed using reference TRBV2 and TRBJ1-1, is EPEVTQTPSHQVTQMGQEVILRCVPISNHLYFYWYRQILGQKVEFLVSFYNNEISEKSEIFDDQFSVERPDGSNFTLKIRSTKLEDSAMYFCASSTPGSGTEAFFGQGTRLTVV.

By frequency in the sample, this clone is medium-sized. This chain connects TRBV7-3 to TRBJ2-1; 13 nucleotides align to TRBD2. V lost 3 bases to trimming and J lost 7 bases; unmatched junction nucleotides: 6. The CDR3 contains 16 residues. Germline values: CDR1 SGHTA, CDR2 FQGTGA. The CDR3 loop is CASSFLLAGGYNEQFF. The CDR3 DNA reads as TGTGCCAGCAGCTTTTTACTAGCGGGGGGGTATAATGAGCAGTTCTTC.

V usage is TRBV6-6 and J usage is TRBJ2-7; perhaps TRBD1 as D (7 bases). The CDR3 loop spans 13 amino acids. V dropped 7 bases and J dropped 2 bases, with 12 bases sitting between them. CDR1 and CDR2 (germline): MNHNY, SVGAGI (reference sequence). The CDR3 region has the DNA TGTGCCAGCACCCAGGGGGGCCCCTACGAGCAGTACTTC. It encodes CASTQGGPYEQYF.

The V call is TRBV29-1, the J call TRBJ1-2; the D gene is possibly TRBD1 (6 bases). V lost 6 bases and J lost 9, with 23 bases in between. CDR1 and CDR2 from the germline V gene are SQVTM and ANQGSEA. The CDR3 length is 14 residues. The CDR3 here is CSVATARQVSSYTF. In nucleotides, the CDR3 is TGCAGCGTCGCCACCGCCCGACAGGTCTCCAGCTACACCTTC.